This T cell receptor (beta chain) was sequenced during a study of CD8+CD57+ T cells in acquired aplastic anemia. Study background: Sorted CD4+ plus CD8+ cells gave DNA averaging around 3.2 ug. The study's findings and limits: Simpson's diversity of CD8+ cells was not significantly different in patients compared with controls. The number of CD8+ CDR3 sequences shared by patients and controls was twenty-nine.

A remark on this clonotype: The antigen is unknown.

Using genomic DNA as the template, TCR beta VDJ and CDR3 profiling was carried out. TCRdb called the reads again in MiXCR, with one record for every CDR3 protein. The sample lists 250,000 to 300,000 distinct CDR3 sequences, approximately 58% occurring once. Patients selected for sequencing had displayed CD8+CD57+ cell expansion by flow cytometry. Patients were therapy-naive when their blood was sampled. The CDR3 extends over 11 amino acids. V lost 2 bases and J 8 bases, leaving 6 bases between the germline ends. Germline V CDR1 and CDR2: SEHNR, FQNEAQ (reference sequence). The clonotype was recovered from a human donor with aplastic anemia. Sequencing was carried out using sorted CD4+, CD8+, or CD8+CD57+ T cells (not recorded which) from PBMCs. The chain recombines TRBV7-9 with TRBJ1-2; D gene ambiguous. CDR3 nucleotides: TGTGCCAGCAGCTTATATTACGGCTACACCTTC. It is translated as CASSLYYGYTF.